A selection of T cell receptor beta chains follows, all from one sample in a study of T cell repertoires in cytomegalovirus infection. TCRdb reprocessed the reads with MiXCR, giving one entry per CDR3 protein. The sample has some 400,000 distinct CDR3 sequences; approximately 33% are singletons. Sequenced material: PBMCs. The receptor set was obtained from a human donor in good health (CMV status not recorded). Some clones in this sample may be carry-over from other donors' samples. Each CDR3 is given with its conserved first and last residue.

v_gene: TRBV4-2
len: 16
j_gene: TRBJ1-1
CDR3aa: CASSQGGRAGNTEAFF

v_gene: TRBV14
len: 16
j_gene: TRBJ2-7
CDR3aa: CASSPFGGGLTYEQYF

v_gene: TRBV28
len: 15
j_gene: TRBJ1-4
CDR3aa: CASSTPGTGGEKLFF

v_gene: TRBV11-2
len: 14
j_gene: TRBJ1-2
CDR3aa: CASSLDTGGYGYTF

v_gene: TRBV14
len: 16
j_gene: TRBJ1-1
CDR3aa: CASSQWPGGSNTEAFF

v_gene: TRBV3-1
len: 16
j_gene: TRBJ2-5
CDR3aa: CASSQSIDRASPLEYF

v_gene: TRBV7-9
len: 15
j_gene: TRBJ1-2
CDR3aa: CASSLPVSFNYGYTF

v_gene: TRBV5-6
len: 15
j_gene: TRBJ2-7
CDR3aa: CASSLSATASYEQYF

v_gene: TRBV10-3
len: 13
j_gene: TRBJ2-3
CDR3aa: CAIMEGFADTQYF

v_gene: TRBV5-6
len: 14
j_gene: TRBJ2-7
CDR3aa: CASSPQGTGYEQYF

v_gene: TRBV7-9
len: 14
j_gene: TRBJ2-5
CDR3aa: CASSSSWGAETQYF

v_gene: TRBV7-6
len: 15
j_gene: TRBJ2-1
CDR3aa: CASSLERGQYNEQFF

v_gene: TRBV19
len: 12
j_gene: TRBJ2-3
CDR3aa: CASSPTQDTQYF

v_gene: TRBV11-2
len: 17
j_gene: TRBJ2-2
CDR3aa: CASSLLVGGVDTGELFF

v_gene: TRBV12-3/TRBV12-4
len: 15
j_gene: TRBJ2-7
CDR3aa: CASSFGQGAVYEQYF

v_gene: TRBV6-5
len: 19
j_gene: TRBJ1-4
CDR3aa: CASSDDRGPKHATNEKLFF

v_gene: TRBV4-3
len: 17
j_gene: TRBJ2-5
CDR3aa: CASSQTLLAGGGETQYF

v_gene: TRBV4-1
len: 15
j_gene: TRBJ1-2
CDR3aa: CASSLGGFGVGGYTF

v_gene: TRBV27
len: 15
j_gene: TRBJ1-5
CDR3aa: CASTPTGQGNQPQHF

v_gene: TRBV7-9
len: 18
j_gene: TRBJ1-4
CDR3aa: CASSLARSAVPTNEKLFF

v_gene: TRBV5-1
len: 13
j_gene: TRBJ2-5
CDR3aa: CASSYGPSETQYF

v_gene: TRBV5-5
len: 13
j_gene: TRBJ1-5
CDR3aa: CARSFWGNQPQHF

v_gene: TRBV12-3/TRBV12-4
len: 13
j_gene: TRBJ1-3
CDR3aa: CASYQGRWNTIYF

v_gene: TRBV4-2
len: 16
j_gene: TRBJ1-4
CDR3aa: CASSQETVATNEKLFF

v_gene: TRBV28
len: 17
j_gene: TRBJ1-1
CDR3aa: CASSFAPLAGGLTEAFF

v_gene: TRBV4-3
len: 14
j_gene: TRBJ2-5
CDR3aa: CASSHLLKGCILDF

v_gene: TRBV4-1
len: 15
j_gene: TRBJ1-5
CDR3aa: CASSQVSQYNQPQHF

v_gene: TRBV7-2
len: 15
j_gene: TRBJ2-2
CDR3aa: CASIIAGGPSGELFF

v_gene: TRBV10-3
len: 12
j_gene: TRBJ2-7
CDR3aa: CAISESPDEQYF

v_gene: TRBV28
len: 15
j_gene: TRBJ1-1
CDR3aa: CASSSCTAGNTEAFF

v_gene: TRBV11-2
len: 14
j_gene: TRBJ2-3
CDR3aa: CASSLEAGTYTQYF

v_gene: TRBV12-3/TRBV12-4
len: 14
j_gene: TRBJ1-5
CDR3aa: CASSLTAAKQPQHF

v_gene: TRBV2
len: 18
j_gene: TRBJ2-4
CDR3aa: CASSDLELAGLAKNIQYF

v_gene: TRBV18
len: 17
j_gene: TRBJ1-3
CDR3aa: CASSLSGTLGSGNTIYF

v_gene: TRBV27
len: 14
j_gene: TRBJ1-6
CDR3aa: CASSQGQGNSPLQF

v_gene: TRBV29-1
len: 18
j_gene: TRBJ2-2
CDR3aa: CSVDRWGQGDKNTGELFF

v_gene: TRBV7-2
len: 13
j_gene: TRBJ1-1
CDR3aa: CSSSLGGTTEAFF

v_gene: TRBV6-1
len: 13
j_gene: TRBJ1-2
CDR3aa: CATPGQNIYGYTF

v_gene: TRBV14
len: 14
j_gene: TRBJ2-5
CDR3aa: CASSRQNLRETQYF

v_gene: TRBV6-2/TRBV6-3
len: 15
j_gene: TRBJ2-1
CDR3aa: CASSYSTGGLNEQFF

v_gene: TRBV5-4
len: 16
j_gene: TRBJ2-3
CDR3aa: CASSSPGHRSADTQYF

v_gene: TRBV7-2
len: 14
j_gene: TRBJ2-5
CDR3aa: CASSLSWGQETQYF

v_gene: TRBV27
len: 15
j_gene: TRBJ2-2
CDR3aa: CASSADRGDTGELFF

v_gene: TRBV7-8
len: 14
j_gene: TRBJ1-3
CDR3aa: CASFSGGSGNTIYF

v_gene: TRBV29-1
len: 16
j_gene: TRBJ2-7
CDR3aa: CSVRQGTTLRSYEQYF

v_gene: TRBV4-2
len: 15
j_gene: TRBJ2-3
CDR3aa: CASSQDSSGVDTQYF

v_gene: TRBV7-2
len: 16
j_gene: TRBJ2-7
CDR3aa: CASSLATSGGICEQYF

v_gene: TRBV12-3/TRBV12-4
len: 14
j_gene: TRBJ1-5
CDR3aa: CASSFGQGPQPQHF

v_gene: TRBV7-9
len: 15
j_gene: TRBJ2-2
CDR3aa: CASSPQDRGTGELFF

v_gene: TRBV30
len: 13
j_gene: TRBJ1-1
CDR3aa: CAWSVQANTEAFF

v_gene: TRBV19
len: 14
j_gene: TRBJ2-2
CDR3aa: CASKRQGYTGELFF

v_gene: TRBV12-3/TRBV12-4
len: 15
j_gene: TRBJ2-6
CDR3aa: CDSSLGLSVANVLTF

v_gene: TRBV4-1
len: 16
j_gene: TRBJ1-1
CDR3aa: CASSQEGKGASTEAFF

v_gene: TRBV7-2
len: 17
j_gene: TRBJ1-2
CDR3aa: CASSLAPLMTGNYGYTF